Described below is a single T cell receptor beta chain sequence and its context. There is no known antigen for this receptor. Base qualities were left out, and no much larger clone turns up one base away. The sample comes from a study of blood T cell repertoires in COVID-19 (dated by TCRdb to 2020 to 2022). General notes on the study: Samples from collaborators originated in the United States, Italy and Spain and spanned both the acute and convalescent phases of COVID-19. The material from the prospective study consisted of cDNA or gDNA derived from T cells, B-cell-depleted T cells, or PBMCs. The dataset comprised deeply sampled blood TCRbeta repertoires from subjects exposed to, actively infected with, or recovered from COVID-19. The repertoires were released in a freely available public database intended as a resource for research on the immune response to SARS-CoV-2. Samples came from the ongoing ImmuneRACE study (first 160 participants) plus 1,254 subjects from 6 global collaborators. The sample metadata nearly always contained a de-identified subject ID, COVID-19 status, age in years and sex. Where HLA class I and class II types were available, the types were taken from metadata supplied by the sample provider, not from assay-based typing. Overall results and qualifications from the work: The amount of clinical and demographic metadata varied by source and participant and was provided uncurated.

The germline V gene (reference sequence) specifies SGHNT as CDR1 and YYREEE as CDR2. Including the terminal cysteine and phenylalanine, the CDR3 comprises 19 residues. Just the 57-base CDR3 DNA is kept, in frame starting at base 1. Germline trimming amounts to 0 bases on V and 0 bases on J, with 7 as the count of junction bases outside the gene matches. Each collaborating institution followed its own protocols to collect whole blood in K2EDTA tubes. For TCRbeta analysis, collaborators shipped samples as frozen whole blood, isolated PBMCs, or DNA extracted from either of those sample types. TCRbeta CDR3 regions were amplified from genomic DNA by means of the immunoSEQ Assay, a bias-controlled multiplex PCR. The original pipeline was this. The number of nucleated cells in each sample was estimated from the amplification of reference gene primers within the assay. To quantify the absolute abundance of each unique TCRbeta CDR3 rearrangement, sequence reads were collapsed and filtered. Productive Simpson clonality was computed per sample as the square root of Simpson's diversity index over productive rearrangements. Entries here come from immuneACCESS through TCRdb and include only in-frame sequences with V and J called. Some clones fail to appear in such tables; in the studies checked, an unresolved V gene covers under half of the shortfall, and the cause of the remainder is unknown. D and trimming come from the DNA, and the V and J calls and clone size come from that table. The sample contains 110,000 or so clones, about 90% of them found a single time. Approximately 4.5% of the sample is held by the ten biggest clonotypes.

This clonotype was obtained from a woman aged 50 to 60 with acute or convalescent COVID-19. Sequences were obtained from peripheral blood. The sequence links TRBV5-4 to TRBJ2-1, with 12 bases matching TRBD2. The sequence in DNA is TGTGCCAGCAGCTTGGACACTAGCGGGGGGCTAAGCTCCTACAATGAGCAGTTCTTC. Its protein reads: CASSLDTSGGLSSYNEQFF. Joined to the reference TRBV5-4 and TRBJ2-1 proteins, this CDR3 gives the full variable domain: ETGVTQSPTHLIKTRGQQVTLRCSSQSGHNTVSWYQQALGQGPQFIFQYYREEENGRGNFPPRFSGLQFPNYSSELNVNALELDDSALYLCASSLDTSGGLSSYNEQFFGPGTRLTVL.